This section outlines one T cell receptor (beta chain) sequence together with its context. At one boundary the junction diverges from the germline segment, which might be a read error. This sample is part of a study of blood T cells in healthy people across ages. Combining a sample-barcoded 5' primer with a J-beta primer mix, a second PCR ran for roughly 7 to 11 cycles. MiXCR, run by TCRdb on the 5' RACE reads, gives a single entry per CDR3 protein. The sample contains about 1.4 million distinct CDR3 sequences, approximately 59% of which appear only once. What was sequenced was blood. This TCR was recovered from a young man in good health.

This CDR3 is CASSVGNTDAFF. In DNA, the CDR3 is TGTGCCAGCAGCGTCGGGAACACTGATGCTTTCTTT. The V call is TRBV9, the J call TRBJ1-1; no definite D call. Germline V CDR1 and CDR2: SGDLS, YYNGEE. The CDR3 totals 12 residues.